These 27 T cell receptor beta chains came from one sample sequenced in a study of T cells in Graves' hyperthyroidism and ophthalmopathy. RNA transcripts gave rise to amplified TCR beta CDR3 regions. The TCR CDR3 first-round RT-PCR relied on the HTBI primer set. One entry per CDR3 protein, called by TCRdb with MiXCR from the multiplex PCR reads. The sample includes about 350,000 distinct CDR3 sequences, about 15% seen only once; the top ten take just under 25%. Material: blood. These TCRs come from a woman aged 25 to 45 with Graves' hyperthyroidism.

The CDR3 protein is CASSLPNKINTGELFF. The CDR3 coding sequence is TGTGCCAGCAGCTTGCCGAACAAGATAAACACCGGGGAGCTGTTTTTT. The V call is TRBV7-8, the J call TRBJ2-2; no clear D gene. V lost 3 bases and J lost 2, with 13 bases in between. Germline V gene lookup returns CDR1 SGHVS and CDR2 FQNEAQ. The CDR3 extends over 16 amino acids.

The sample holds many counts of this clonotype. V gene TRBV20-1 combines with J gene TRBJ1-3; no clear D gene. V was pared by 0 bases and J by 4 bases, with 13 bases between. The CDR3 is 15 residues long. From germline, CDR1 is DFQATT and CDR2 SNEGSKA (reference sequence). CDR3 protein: CSARDSFISGNTIYF. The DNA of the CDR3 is TGCAGTGCTAGAGATTCCTTCATCTCCGGAAACACCATATATTTT.

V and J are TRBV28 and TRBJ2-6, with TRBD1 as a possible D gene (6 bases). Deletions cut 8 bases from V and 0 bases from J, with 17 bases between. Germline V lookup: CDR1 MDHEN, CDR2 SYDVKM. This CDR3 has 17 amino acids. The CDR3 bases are TGTGCCAGCTACGCCCAGGGGCCGACCTCTGGGGCCAACGTCCTGACTTTC. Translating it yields CASYAQGPTSGANVLTF.

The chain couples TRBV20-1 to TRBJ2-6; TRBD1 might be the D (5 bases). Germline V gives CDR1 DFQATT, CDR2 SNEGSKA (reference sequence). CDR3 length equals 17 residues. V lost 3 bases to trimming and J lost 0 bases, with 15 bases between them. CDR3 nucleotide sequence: TGCAGTGCTAGCACCAGGGAACGCGCCTCTGGGGCCAACGTCCTGACTTTC. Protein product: CSASTRERASGANVLTF.

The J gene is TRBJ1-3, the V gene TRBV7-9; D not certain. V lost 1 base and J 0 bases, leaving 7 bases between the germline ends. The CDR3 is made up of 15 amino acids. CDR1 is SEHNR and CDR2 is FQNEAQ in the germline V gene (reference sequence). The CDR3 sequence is CASSLVKDSGNTIYF. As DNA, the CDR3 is TGTGCCAGCAGCTTAGTAAAGGACTCTGGAAACACCATATATTTT. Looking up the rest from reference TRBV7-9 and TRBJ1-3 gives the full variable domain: DTGVSQNPRHKITKRGQNVTFRCDPISEHNRLYWYRQTLGQGPEFLTYFQNEAQLEKSRLLSDRFSAERPKGSFSTLEIQRTEQGDSAMYLCASSLVKDSGNTIYFGEGSWLTVV.

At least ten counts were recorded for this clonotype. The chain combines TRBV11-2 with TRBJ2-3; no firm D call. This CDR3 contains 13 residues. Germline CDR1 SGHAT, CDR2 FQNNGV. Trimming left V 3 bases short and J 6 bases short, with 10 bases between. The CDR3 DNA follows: TGTGCCAGCAGCTTTGGTGTCCGGGATACGCAGTATTTT. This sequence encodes CASSFGVRDTQYF.

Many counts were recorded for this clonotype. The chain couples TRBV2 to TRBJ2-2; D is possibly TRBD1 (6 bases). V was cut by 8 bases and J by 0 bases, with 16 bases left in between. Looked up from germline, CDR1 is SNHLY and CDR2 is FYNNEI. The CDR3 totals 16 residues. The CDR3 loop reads CASVGAGRSNTGELFF. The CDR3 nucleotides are TGTGCCAGCGTGGGGGCGGGTCGATCGAACACCGGGGAGCTGTTTTTT.

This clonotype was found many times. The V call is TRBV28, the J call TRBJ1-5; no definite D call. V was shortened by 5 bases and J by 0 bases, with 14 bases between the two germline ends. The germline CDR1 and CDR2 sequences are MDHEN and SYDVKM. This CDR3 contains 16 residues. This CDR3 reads CASSQIGTNSNQPQHF. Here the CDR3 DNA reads TGTGCCAGCAGTCAAATTGGCACGAATAGCAATCAGCCCCAGCATTTT.

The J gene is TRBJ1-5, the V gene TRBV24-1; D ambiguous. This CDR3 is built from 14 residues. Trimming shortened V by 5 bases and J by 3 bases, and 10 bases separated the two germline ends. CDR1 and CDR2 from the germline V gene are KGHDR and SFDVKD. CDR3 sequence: CATSGGSLNQPQHF. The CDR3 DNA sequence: TGTGCCACCAGTGGAGGCAGCCTCAATCAGCCCCAGCATTTT.

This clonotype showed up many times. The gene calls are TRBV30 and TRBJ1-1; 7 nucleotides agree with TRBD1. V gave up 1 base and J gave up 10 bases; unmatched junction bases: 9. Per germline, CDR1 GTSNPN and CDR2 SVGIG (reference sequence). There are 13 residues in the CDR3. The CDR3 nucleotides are TGTGCCTGGAGTGCCCGAGGGGGCAGGGTAGCTTTCTTT. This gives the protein CAWSARGGRVAFF.

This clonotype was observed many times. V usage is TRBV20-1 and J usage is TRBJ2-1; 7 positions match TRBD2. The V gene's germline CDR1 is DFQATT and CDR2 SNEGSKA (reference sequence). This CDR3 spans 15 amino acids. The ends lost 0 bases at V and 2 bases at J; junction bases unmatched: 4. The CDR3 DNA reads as TGCAGTGCTAGAGAAGCGGGACGTCCCTACAATGAGCAGTTCTTC. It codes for CSAREAGRPYNEQFF.

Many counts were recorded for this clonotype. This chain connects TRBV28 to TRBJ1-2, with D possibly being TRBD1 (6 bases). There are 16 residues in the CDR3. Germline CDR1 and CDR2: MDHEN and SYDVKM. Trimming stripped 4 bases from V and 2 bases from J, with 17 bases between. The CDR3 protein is CASSWAGAKRNYGYTF. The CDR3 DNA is TGTGCCAGCAGTTGGGCAGGGGCTAAACGCAACTATGGCTACACCTTC.

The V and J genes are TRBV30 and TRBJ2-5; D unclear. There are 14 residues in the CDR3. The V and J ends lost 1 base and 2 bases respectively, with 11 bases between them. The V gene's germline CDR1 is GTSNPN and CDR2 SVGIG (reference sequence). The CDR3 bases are TGTGCCTGGAGTGAAGGCGGATTACAAGAGACCCAGTACTTC. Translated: CAWSEGGLQETQYF.

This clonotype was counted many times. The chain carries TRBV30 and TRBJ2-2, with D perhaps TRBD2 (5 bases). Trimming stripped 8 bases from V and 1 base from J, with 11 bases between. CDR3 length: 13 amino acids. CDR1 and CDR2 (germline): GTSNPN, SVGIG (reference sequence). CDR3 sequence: CAERGLNTGELFF. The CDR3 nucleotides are TGTGCCGAGCGAGGACTGAACACCGGGGAGCTGTTTTTT.

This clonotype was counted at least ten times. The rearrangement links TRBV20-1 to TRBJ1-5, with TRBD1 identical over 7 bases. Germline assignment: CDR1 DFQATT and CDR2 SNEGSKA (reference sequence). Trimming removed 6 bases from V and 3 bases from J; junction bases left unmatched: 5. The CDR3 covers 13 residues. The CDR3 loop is CSALDRDNQPQHF. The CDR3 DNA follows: TGCAGTGCCCTAGACAGGGACAATCAGCCCCAGCATTTT.

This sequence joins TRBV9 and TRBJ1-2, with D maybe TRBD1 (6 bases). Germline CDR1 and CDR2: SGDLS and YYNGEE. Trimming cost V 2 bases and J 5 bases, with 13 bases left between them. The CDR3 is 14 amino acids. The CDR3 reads CASSVSGVEYGYTF. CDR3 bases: TGTGCCAGCAGCGTTTCAGGGGTTGAGTATGGCTACACCTTC. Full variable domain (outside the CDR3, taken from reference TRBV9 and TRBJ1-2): DSGVTQTPKHLITATGQRVTLRCSPRSGDLSVYWYQQSLDQGLQFLIQYYNGEERAKGNILERFSAQQFPDLHSELNLSSLELGDSALYFCASSVSGVEYGYTFGSGTRLTVV.

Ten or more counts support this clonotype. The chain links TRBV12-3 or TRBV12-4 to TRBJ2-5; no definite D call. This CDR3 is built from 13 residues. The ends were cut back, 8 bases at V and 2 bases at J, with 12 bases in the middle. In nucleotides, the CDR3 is TGTGCCAGCCAGCCCCGGCGGCAAGAGACCCAGTACTTC. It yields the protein CASQPRRQETQYF.

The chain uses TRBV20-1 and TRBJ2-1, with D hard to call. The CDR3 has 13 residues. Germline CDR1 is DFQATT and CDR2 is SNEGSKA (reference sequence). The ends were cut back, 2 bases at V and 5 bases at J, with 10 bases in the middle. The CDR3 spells CSARRLVDNEQFF. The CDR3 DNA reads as TGCAGTGCTAGAAGGCTAGTGGACAATGAGCAGTTCTTC.

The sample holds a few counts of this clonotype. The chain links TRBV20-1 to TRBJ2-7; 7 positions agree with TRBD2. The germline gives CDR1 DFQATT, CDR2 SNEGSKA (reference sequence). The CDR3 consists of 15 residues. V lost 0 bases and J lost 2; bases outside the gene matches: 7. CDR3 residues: CSARDLAGDPYEQYF. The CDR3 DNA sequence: TGCAGTGCTAGAGATTTGGCGGGAGATCCCTACGAGCAGTACTTC.

This CDR3 reads CSVRQGLDQPQHF. DNA of the CDR3: TGCAGCGTGAGGCAGGGACTCGATCAGCCCCAGCATTTT. The chain joins TRBV29-1 to TRBJ1-5; a weak D match, TRBD1 (5 bases). Trimming cost V 6 bases and J 5 bases, with 14 bases left between them. CDR1 SQVTM and CDR2 ANQGSEA come from the germline V gene. This CDR3 has 13 amino acids.

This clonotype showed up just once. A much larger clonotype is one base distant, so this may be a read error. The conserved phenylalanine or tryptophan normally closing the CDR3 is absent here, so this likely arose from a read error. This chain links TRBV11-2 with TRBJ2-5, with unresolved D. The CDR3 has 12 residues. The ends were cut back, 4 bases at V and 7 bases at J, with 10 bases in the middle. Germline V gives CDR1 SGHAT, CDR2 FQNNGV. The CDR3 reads CASSSERRTQYV. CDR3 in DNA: TGTGCCAGCAGCTCTGAACGTAGGACCCAGTACGTC.

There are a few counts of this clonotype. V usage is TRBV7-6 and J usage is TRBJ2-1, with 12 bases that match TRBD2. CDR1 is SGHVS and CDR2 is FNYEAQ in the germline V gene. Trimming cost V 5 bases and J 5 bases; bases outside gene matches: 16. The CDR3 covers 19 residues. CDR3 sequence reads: CASSPHPPRTSGVHNEQFF. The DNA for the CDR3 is TGTGCCAGCAGCCCCCACCCCCCGAGGACTAGCGGGGTTCACAATGAGCAGTTCTTC.

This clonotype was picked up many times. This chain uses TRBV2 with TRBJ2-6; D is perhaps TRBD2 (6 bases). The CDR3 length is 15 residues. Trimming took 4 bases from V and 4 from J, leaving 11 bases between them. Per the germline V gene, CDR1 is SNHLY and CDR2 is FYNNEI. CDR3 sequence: CASSVGGTGANVLTF. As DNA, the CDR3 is TGTGCCAGCAGTGTCGGGGGTACCGGGGCCAACGTCCTGACTTTC.

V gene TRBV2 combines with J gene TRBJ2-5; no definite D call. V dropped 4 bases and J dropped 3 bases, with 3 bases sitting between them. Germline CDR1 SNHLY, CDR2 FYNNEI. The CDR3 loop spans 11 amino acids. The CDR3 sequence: CASSAEETQYF. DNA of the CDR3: TGTGCCAGCAGTGCCGAAGAGACCCAGTACTTC. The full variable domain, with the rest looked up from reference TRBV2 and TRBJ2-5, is EPEVTQTPSHQVTQMGQEVILRCVPISNHLYFYWYRQILGQKVEFLVSFYNNEISEKSEIFDDQFSVERPDGSNFTLKIRSTKLEDSAMYFCASSAEETQYFGPGTRLLVL.

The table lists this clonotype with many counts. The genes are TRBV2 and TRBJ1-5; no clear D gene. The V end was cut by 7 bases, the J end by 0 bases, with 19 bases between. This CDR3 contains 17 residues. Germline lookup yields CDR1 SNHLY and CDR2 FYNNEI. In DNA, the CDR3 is TGTGCCAGCAAAGACCAACGGAGTCCTTATAGCAATCAGCCCCAGCATTTT. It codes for CASKDQRSPYSNQPQHF.

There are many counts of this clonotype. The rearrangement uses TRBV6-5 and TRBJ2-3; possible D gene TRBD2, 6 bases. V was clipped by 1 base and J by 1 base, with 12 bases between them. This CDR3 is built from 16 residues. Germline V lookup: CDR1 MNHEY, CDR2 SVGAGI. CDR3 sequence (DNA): TGTGCCAGCAGTTACTATATCGGGGGAGGCACAGATACGCAGTATTTT. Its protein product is CASSYYIGGGTDTQYF.

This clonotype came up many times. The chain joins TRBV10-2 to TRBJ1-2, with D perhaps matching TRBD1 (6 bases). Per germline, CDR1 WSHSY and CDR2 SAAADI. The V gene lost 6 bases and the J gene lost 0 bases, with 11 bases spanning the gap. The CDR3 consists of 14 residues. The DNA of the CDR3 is TGCGCCAGCAGCCTTACAGGGACTAACTATGGCTACACCTTC. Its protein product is CASSLTGTNYGYTF.